The entry below gives a single T cell receptor (beta chain) sequence along with its context. The data belong to a study of blood T cell repertoires in COVID-19. Study as a whole: Whether acute or convalescent, the COVID-19 samples came from the United States, Italy and Spain. PBMCs, B-cell-depleted T cells, or T cells were the source of the cDNA or gDNA that made up the material.

Libraries were prepared by immunoSEQ multiplex PCR; TCRdb keeps only in-frame clonotypes and omits some of them. The data hold tens of thousands of clones, with 75% to 85% observed a single time. The TCR sequence derives from a woman between 55 and 75 years old with acute or convalescent COVID-19. The sample consisted of peripheral blood.

CDR3 sequence: CASSYSAGGFETQYF. CDR3 sequence (DNA): TGTGCCAGCAGTTACTCGGCGGGGGGCTTTGAGACCCAGTACTTC. The V and J genes are TRBV6-5 and TRBJ2-5; 8 bases align to TRBD2. Germline values: CDR1 MNHEY, CDR2 SVGAGI. This CDR3 comprises 15 residues. J gave up 5 bases and V 0 bases, and 5 bases lay outside the gene matches.